These 4 T cell receptor beta chains came from one sample sequenced in a study of beta chain features in type 1 diabetes. Broader study findings: Shortening that was moderate but significant affected the TCRB CDR3s of Type 1 diabetes patients in all four CD4+ subsets.

Antigens for these TCRs are unknown. Isolated RNA was reverse transcribed in full, so expressed TCRB transcripts were sequenced. Produced via immunoSEQ multiplex PCR; TCRdb's table is partial and in-frame only. The data contain about 740,000 clones, roughly 13% of them singletons. Sequencing was done on a sample of naive CD4+ T cells from blood. The receptors were gathered from a man aged 18 to 30 with type 1 diabetes.

This sequence joins TRBV13 and TRBJ1-4, with a tentative D call TRBD1 (5 bases). The CDR3 contains 14 residues. The germline CDR1 and CDR2 sequences are PRHDT and FYEKMQ (reference sequence). V was pared by 5 bases and J by 6 bases, with 13 bases between. CDR3: CASSLTGTDEKLFF. As DNA, the CDR3 is TGTGCCAGCAGCCTCACCGGGACGGATGAAAAACTGTTTTTT.

The CDR3 nucleotides are TGTGCCAGCAGCCCGACGGGTTCTAACTATGGCTACACCTTC. Translation gives CASSPTGSNYGYTF. This chain connects TRBV6-6 to TRBJ1-2; no clear D. Trimming stripped 6 bases from V and 0 bases from J, with 11 bases between. In germline, CDR1 is MNHNY, CDR2 SVGAGI (reference sequence). The CDR3 extends over 14 amino acids.

This clone was seen a handful of times. The chain has TRBV7-2 and TRBJ2-7, with a weak D call TRBD1 (6 bases). V was shortened by 1 base and J by 2 bases, with 12 bases between the two germline ends. The CDR3 length is 15 residues. Germline values: CDR1 SGHTA, CDR2 FQGNSA. This chain's CDR3 is CASSLGEGVTYEQYF. The CDR3 coding sequence is TGTGCCAGCAGCTTAGGAGAGGGGGTCACCTACGAGCAGTACTTC.

The V gene is TRBV7-9, the J gene TRBJ1-4; D is perhaps TRBD1 (6 bases). V was shortened by 5 bases and J by 7 bases, with 14 bases between the two germline ends. There are 14 residues in the CDR3. Germline V gene lookup returns CDR1 SEHNR and CDR2 FQNEAQ (reference sequence). The CDR3 DNA follows: TGTGCCAGCAGCACCGGGACATCAACTGAAAAACTGTTTTTT. Amino acid sequence: CASSTGTSTEKLFF.